This T cell receptor (beta chain) was captured by sequencing in a study of chemoradiotherapy in HPV16-positive cancers. Study-wide findings and caveats: Only two HPV16-positive patients supplied the functional HPV-specificity definition. Candidate HPV-specific clones and E7-related TCR motifs grew in tumor during treatment.

Method: immunoSEQ multiplex PCR; TCRdb's copy keeps in-frame clones and lacks some. The sample consists of approximately 34,000 clones, around 89% of them appearing once. Samples were taken several times over chemoradiotherapy. In the case of this clone: Its antigen remains unidentified.

This CDR3 is 16 amino acids long. The junction had 7 bases not matched to a gene; V was cut back by 5 bases and J by 7 bases. CDR1 and CDR2 from the germline V gene are SEHNR and FQNEAQ (reference sequence). The starting material was blood, obtained from a patient who underwent chemoradiotherapy. The receptor was derived from a human donor with HPV-associated anogenital cancer. The gene calls are TRBV7-9 and TRBJ2-1, with 14 bases identical to TRBD2. The CDR3 nucleotides read TGTGCCAGCAGCACGACGGGACTAGCGGGGGCAAATGAGCAGTTCTTC. Translation gives CASSTTGLAGANEQFF.